This passage covers 32 T cell receptor beta chains from one sample sequenced in a study of identical twins. TCRdb passed the 5' RACE reads through MiXCR, listing each CDR3 protein once. Of some 710,000 distinct CDR3 sequences detected, roughly 6.2% appear once; the ten largest clones hold approximately 2%. The specimen was naive T cells sorted from blood. The receptor source for this set is a man aged 18 to 29 in good health.

This clonotype has at least ten counts. V usage is TRBV29-1 and J usage is TRBJ1-1, with D possibly being TRBD1 (5 bases). Germline V gives CDR1 SQVTM, CDR2 ANQGSEA. Trimming removed 6 bases at V and 5 bases at J, with 10 bases between. The CDR3 extends over 11 amino acids. The CDR3 spells CSVTRATEAFF. CDR3 sequence (DNA): TGCAGCGTCACCAGGGCGACTGAAGCTTTCTTT. Looking up the rest from reference TRBV29-1 and TRBJ1-1 gives the full variable domain: SAVISQKPSRDICQRGTSLTIQCQVDSQVTMMFWYRQQPGQSLTLIATANQGSEATYESGFVIDKFPISRPNLTFSTLTVSNMSPEDSSIYLCSVTRATEAFFGQGTRLTVV.

This clonotype was observed at least ten times. This chain links TRBV7-9 with TRBJ2-1; 11 nucleotides agree with TRBD2. The CDR3 spans 14 residues. In germline, CDR1 is SEHNR, CDR2 FQNEAQ (reference sequence). V was clipped by 5 bases and J by 7 bases; unmatched bases: 4. CDR3 protein: CASSTSGSQNEQFF. CDR3 coding DNA: TGTGCCAGCAGCACTAGCGGGAGTCAGAATGAGCAGTTCTTC.

V is TRBV7-2 and J is TRBJ1-1; D not certain. Trimming stripped 4 bases from V and 4 bases from J, with 10 bases between. Per the germline V gene, CDR1 is SGHTA and CDR2 is FQGNSA. CDR3 length: 13 residues. In DNA form, the CDR3 reads TGTGCCAGCAGCTCGAGGAAGTCCACTGAAGCTTTCTTT. Its protein is CASSSRKSTEAFF.

The chain carries TRBV15 and TRBJ2-1, with TRBD2 matching over 11 bases. J gave up 6 bases and V 8 bases, and 9 bases lay outside the gene matches. This CDR3 has 15 residues. The germline V gene has CDR1 LNHNV and CDR2 YYDKDF (reference sequence). DNA of the CDR3: TGTGCCACCGGGACCGGGACTAGCGGTACCAATGAGCAGTTCTTC. Residues: CATGTGTSGTNEQFF.

Points on this clonotype: One end of the junction fails to match germline, which may point to a read error. The chain couples TRBV6-6 to TRBJ1-1, with D possibly matching TRBD1 (5 bases). This CDR3 is built from 13 residues. Germline CDR1 and CDR2: MNHNY and SVGAGI (reference sequence). CDR3 bases: TGTGCCGGCAGGGCGGGGGAGGGTACTGAAGCTTTCTTT. Translating it yields CAGRAGEGTEAFF.

This clonotype was counted only a few times. The chain joins TRBV29-1 to TRBJ2-7; unclear D gene. CDR1 SQVTM and CDR2 ANQGSEA come from the germline V gene. This CDR3 has 13 residues. With 1 base removed from V and 5 bases from J, the gap between germline ends came to 12 bases. The CDR3 bases are TGCAGCGTTGAAGCCCCGAGTCGGGACGAGCAGTACTTC. It specifies CSVEAPSRDEQYF.

This clonotype was recorded at least ten times. V usage is TRBV10-3 and J usage is TRBJ2-5, with 8 nucleotides matching TRBD2. This CDR3 is built from 13 residues. J lost 4 bases, V lost 11 bases, and 9 bases had no gene match. Germline V gene data show CDR1 as ENHRY and CDR2 as SYGVKD. The CDR3 DNA reads as TGTGCCCTTCGGGGGGGATTGAGAGAGACCCAGTACTTC. Amino acids: CALRGGLRETQYF.

This clonotype was observed a few times. This chain joins TRBV7-6 and TRBJ2-3, with a tentative D call TRBD2 (5 bases). V lost 6 bases to trimming and J lost 0 bases, with 16 bases between them. Looked up from germline, CDR1 is SGHVS and CDR2 is FNYEAQ. The CDR3 totals 16 residues. In nucleotides, the CDR3 is TGTGCCAGCAGGGCCGGGGTGACCTCTAGCACAGATACGCAGTATTTT. Its translation is CASRAGVTSSTDTQYF.

The table lists this clonotype with many counts. The rearrangement links TRBV5-1 to TRBJ2-1; the match to TRBD2 covers 10 bases. The CDR3 consists of 17 residues. The V gene end was trimmed by 3 bases and the J gene end by 4 bases; junction bases not matched to a gene: 10. Germline-derived CDR1 and CDR2 are SGHRS and YFSETQ. The CDR3 DNA follows: TGCGCCAGCAGCTCCGCCAGACTAGCGGGTATATACAATGAGCAGTTCTTC. Protein: CASSSARLAGIYNEQFF. The full variable domain, rest sourced from reference TRBV5-1 and TRBJ2-1, is KAGVTQTPRYLIKTRGQQVTLSCSPISGHRSVSWYQQTPGQGLQFLFEYFSETQRNKGNFPGRFSGRQFSNSRSEMNVSTLELGDSALYLCASSSARLAGIYNEQFFGPGTRLTVL.

The J gene is TRBJ2-7, the V gene TRBV7-8; TRBD1 agrees at 8 bases. The ends lost 0 bases at V and 1 base at J; junction bases unmatched: 17. CDR3 length: 20 amino acids. The germline CDR1 and CDR2 sequences are SGHVS and FQNEAQ. The CDR3 DNA reads TGTGCCAGCAGCTTAGCGCGCCGGGACAGGACCATGGTTTGGTCCTACGAGCAGTACGTC. Translated, it gives CASSLARRDRTMVWSYEQYV.

This clonotype was seen many times. V is TRBV30 and J is TRBJ2-7, with a possible D match to TRBD1 (6 bases). CDR1 and CDR2 (germline): GTSNPN, SVGIG (reference sequence). Deletions cut 4 bases from V and 2 bases from J, with 12 bases between. The length of the CDR3 is 13 residues. The CDR3 loop reads CAWNAGGPYEQYF. CDR3 in DNA: TGTGCCTGGAACGCTGGGGGCCCCTACGAGCAGTACTTC.

This chain links TRBV12-3 or TRBV12-4 with TRBJ2-1; 8 bases agree with TRBD2. Trimming cost V 5 bases and J 9 bases; bases outside gene matches: 6. The CDR3 length is 13 residues. In DNA form, the CDR3 reads TGTGCCAGCAGTCCCCGACTAGCGAGTGAGCAGTTCTTC. Amino acids: CASSPRLASEQFF.

V and J are TRBV28 and TRBJ2-2; D is ambiguous. Germline lookup yields CDR1 MDHEN and CDR2 SYDVKM. The V end was cut by 6 bases, the J end by 5 bases, with 13 bases between. This CDR3 contains 14 residues. CDR3 in DNA: TGTGCCAGCAGACTCCATGGGAAGACCGGGGAGCTGTTTTTT. Its protein is CASRLHGKTGELFF.

This chain connects TRBV4-1 to TRBJ2-3, with 7 bases matching TRBD2. The V gene end was trimmed by 1 base and the J gene end by 1 base; junction bases not matched to a gene: 17. The CDR3 spans 20 residues. Germline loops: CDR1 MGHRA, CDR2 YSYEKL. The CDR3 protein is CASSQVLLPAGSLGTDTQYF. CDR3 nucleotides: TGCGCCAGCAGCCAAGTTTTGTTGCCAGCGGGGAGCTTGGGCACAGATACGCAGTATTTT.

The V and J genes are TRBV9 and TRBJ2-3, with a tentative D call TRBD1 (5 bases). CDR3 length equals 14 residues. V lost 5 bases to trimming and J lost 5 bases, with 15 bases between them. From germline, CDR1 is SGDLS and CDR2 YYNGEE. This CDR3 reads CASRQRGSGDTQYF. CDR3 bases: TGTGCCAGCAGACAAAGGGGCAGTGGAGATACGCAGTATTTT.

This clonotype was recorded at least ten times. The CDR3 bases are TGTGCCACCAGCGAGACTAGCGGGAGCAATGAGCAGTTCTTC. This codes for CATSETSGSNEQFF. The gene calls are TRBV24-1 and TRBJ2-1; TRBD2 matches at 12 bases. Trimming took 7 bases from V and 6 from J; bases not matched to a gene: 3. The CDR3 has 14 residues. CDR1 and CDR2 from the germline V gene are KGHDR and SFDVKD.

This chain joins TRBV20-1 and TRBJ2-1; D may match TRBD1 or TRBD2 (5 bases each). CDR1 is DFQATT, CDR2 SNEGSKA, per germline (reference sequence). The CDR3 loop spans 18 amino acids. Trimming pared 0 bases from V and 6 bases from J, leaving 24 bases between. The CDR3 nucleotides read TGCAGTGCTAGAGATATTATAGCGTCCCTACTAAGGGGCAATGAGCAGTTCTTC. Its translation: CSARDIIASLLRGNEQFF.

This clonotype was detected ten times or more. The chain combines TRBV4-3 with TRBJ1-2, with a possible D match to TRBD1 (5 bases). Germline V gene lookup returns CDR1 LGHNA and CDR2 YSLEER. This CDR3 has 16 residues. Trimming took off 1 base at V and 6 bases at J, with 18 bases between the two ends. The CDR3 region has the DNA TGCGCCAGCAGCCAAGTCGGAGCGGGGGGTGGCAATGGCTACACCTTC. Translation: CASSQVGAGGGNGYTF.

Many counts were recorded for this clonotype. The J gene is TRBJ2-2, the V gene TRBV4-1; D gene ambiguous. Trimming removed 3 bases from V and 5 bases from J, with 13 bases in between. Per germline, CDR1 MGHRA and CDR2 YSYEKL. CDR3 length: 15 amino acids. CDR3 in amino acids: CASSHSGRLTGELFF. CDR3 nucleotides: TGCGCCAGCAGCCATTCGGGTCGTTTGACCGGGGAGCTGTTTTTT.

Many counts were recorded for this clonotype. J is TRBJ1-3 and V is TRBV4-3; tentative D call: TRBD1 (6 bases). V was pared by 0 bases and J by 5 bases, with 11 bases between. The CDR3 runs 15 residues. In germline, CDR1 is LGHNA, CDR2 YSLEER. DNA for the CDR3: TGCGCCAGCAGCCAAGATCAGGGGCGAAGAAACACCATATATTTT. Protein sequence: CASSQDQGRRNTIYF.

The chain employs TRBV20-1 and TRBJ2-3; 7 nucleotides line up with TRBD2. Germline loops: CDR1 DFQATT, CDR2 SNEGSKA (reference sequence). V dropped 7 bases and J dropped 2; count of bases not matched to a gene: 9. CDR3 length: 14 amino acids. The chain's CDR3 is CSGSAAGVTDTQYF. Written as DNA, the CDR3 is TGCAGTGGTTCTGCTGCGGGAGTCACAGATACGCAGTATTTT.

This clonotype was seen a handful of times. The chain uses TRBV6-1 and TRBJ2-3, with 11 bases identical to TRBD2. The length of the CDR3 is 17 residues. Germline lookup yields CDR1 MNHNS and CDR2 SASEGT. V shed 6 bases, J shed 3 bases, and the junction held 11 bases outside the gene matches. CDR3 DNA sequence: TGTGCCAGCAGCCTTGGTGTGACTAGCGGGAATACAGATACGCAGTATTTT. Translating gives CASSLGVTSGNTDTQYF.

The chain links TRBV6-5 to TRBJ2-7; TRBD2 might be the D (5 bases). V was clipped by 2 bases and J by 3 bases, with 11 bases between them. In germline, CDR1 is MNHEY, CDR2 SVGAGI. The CDR3 contains 14 residues. CDR3 bases: TGTGCCAGCAGTTACGGAGGCAGTATCTACGAGCAGTACTTC. It translates to CASSYGGSIYEQYF.

This clonotype has a count of ten or more. The V and J genes are TRBV2 and TRBJ2-6, with no clear D. This CDR3 is 15 amino acids long. In germline, CDR1 is SNHLY, CDR2 FYNNEI. Between the trimmed V and J ends, which lost 1 base and 2 bases, there was a span of 6 bases. The CDR3 reads CASSEGAAGANVLTF. In nucleotides, the CDR3 is TGTGCCAGCAGTGAAGGGGCGGCTGGGGCCAACGTCCTGACTTTC.

This clonotype was seen at least ten times. The chain is built from TRBV10-3 and TRBJ2-7, with 9 positions matching TRBD2. Germline values: CDR1 ENHRY, CDR2 SYGVKD. This CDR3 has 15 residues. Unmatched junction bases numbered 8, after V lost 1 base and J lost 7 bases. Here the CDR3 reads CAISEFLGLAGEQYV. The CDR3 region has the DNA TGTGCCATCAGTGAGTTTTTAGGGCTAGCGGGGGAGCAGTACGTC.

A few counts support this clonotype. V is TRBV2 and J is TRBJ2-3, with D possibly matching TRBD2 (6 bases). Germline-derived CDR1 and CDR2 are SNHLY and FYNNEI. The CDR3 runs to 16 residues. V was trimmed by 6 bases and J by 2 bases, leaving 18 bases between them. The CDR3 here is CASRESGRGNTDTQYF. The CDR3 DNA reads TGTGCCAGCAGGGAGTCCGGGCGCGGGAACACAGATACGCAGTATTTT. Drawing the rest from reference TRBV2 and TRBJ2-3, the complete variable domain is EPEVTQTPSHQVTQMGQEVILRCVPISNHLYFYWYRQILGQKVEFLVSFYNNEISEKSEIFDDQFSVERPDGSNFTLKIRSTKLEDSAMYFCASRESGRGNTDTQYFGPGTRLTVL.

This clonotype was counted many times. The chain uses TRBV27 and TRBJ2-1; D is uncertain. The V end was cut by 5 bases, the J end by 8 bases, with 13 bases between. The CDR3 consists of 13 residues. The germline CDR1 and CDR2 sequences are MNHEY and SMNVEV (reference sequence). The CDR3 DNA reads as TGTGCCAGCAGTCCCTTCGAGTTCGATGAGCAGTTCTTC. Translated, it gives CASSPFEFDEQFF.

This clonotype was counted many times. The genes are TRBV6-5 and TRBJ2-7; tentative D call: TRBD2 (6 bases). Germline CDR1 MNHEY, CDR2 SVGAGI. Trimming shortened V by 0 bases and J by 3 bases, and 9 bases separated the two germline ends. This CDR3 has 14 amino acids. The CDR3 DNA reads as TGTGCCAGCAGTTACTCTAGCGGTAGCTACGAGCAGTACTTC. Translated: CASSYSSGSYEQYF.

This clonotype showed up many times. The J gene is TRBJ2-1, the V gene TRBV24-1; D is unresolved. The CDR3 spans 13 residues. The V end lost 3 bases, the J end lost 12 bases, and 14 bases lay between the germline ends. The germline CDR1 and CDR2 sequences are KGHDR and SFDVKD. The CDR3 spells CATSDLDSKGQFF. The CDR3 nucleotides are TGTGCCACCAGTGATCTAGATAGCAAAGGGCAGTTCTTC.

This clonotype has at least ten counts. The J gene is TRBJ1-6, the V gene TRBV20-1; a possible D gene is TRBD1 (5 bases). Trimming removed 3 bases from V and 2 bases from J, with 14 bases in between. Germline CDR1 and CDR2: DFQATT and SNEGSKA (reference sequence). The CDR3 consists of 16 residues. Written as DNA, the CDR3 is TGCAGTGCTAGTGCAGGACAAGTGACCTATAATTCACCCCTCCACTTT. It is translated as CSASAGQVTYNSPLHF.

This clonotype showed up many times. The chain employs TRBV7-2 and TRBJ2-1, with no clear D. Germline V gives CDR1 SGHTA, CDR2 FQGNSA. With 5 bases removed from V and 3 bases from J, the gap between germline ends came to 14 bases. This CDR3 comprises 15 residues. Here the CDR3 reads CASSQDPEVYNEQFF. The CDR3 DNA is TGTGCCAGCAGCCAAGATCCGGAAGTCTACAATGAGCAGTTCTTC.

V gene TRBV5-1 combines with J gene TRBJ2-1, with TRBD2 as a possible D gene (5 bases). The germline V and J ends were trimmed by 3 bases and 2 bases, with 15 bases remaining between them. This CDR3 is built from 16 residues. Germline loops: CDR1 SGHRS, CDR2 YFSETQ. CDR3: CASSSEVGSPYNEQFF. CDR3 nucleotides: TGCGCCAGCAGCTCGGAGGTGGGGTCCCCCTACAATGAGCAGTTCTTC.